These 10 T cell receptor beta chains originate from one sample sequenced in a study of shared clonotypes between healthy human individuals (TCRdb year 2020). Library creation used the immunoSEQ multiplex PCR assay. Imported from immuneACCESS, the table was reduced by TCRdb to in-frame sequences with V and J called. These copies leave out some clones; in studies compared against another copy, an unresolved V gene accounts for under half, and the cause of the remainder is not known. The sample includes under 1,900,000 clones, with approximately 98.5% observed a single time. Jointly, the top ten make up around 0.33% of the sample. Sequences were obtained from naive CD4+ T cells sorted from blood. This sample's cell subset or site label indicates: CD45RA+ positively selected. The receptor source for this set is a man younger than 45 in good health.

CDR3: CASSRTAGLAYEQYF. The CDR3 coding sequence is TGTGCCAGCAGCAGAACGGCGGGACTAGCCTACGAGCAGTACTTC. The rearrangement links TRBV7-9 to TRBJ2-7, with 8 bases matching TRBD2. Germline V gives CDR1 SEHNR, CDR2 FQNEAQ (reference sequence). V was clipped by 5 bases and J by 2 bases; unmatched bases: 8. CDR3 length: 15 residues.

V gene TRBV2 combines with J gene TRBJ2-7; D is unclear. Germline lookup yields CDR1 SNHLY and CDR2 FYNNEI. V was cut by 8 bases and J by 3 bases, with 14 bases left in between. The CDR3 runs 13 residues. DNA of the CDR3: TGTGCCAGCGGAGAACAATGGGGCTACGAGCAGTACTTC. This translates into CASGEQWGYEQYF.

The J gene is TRBJ1-1, the V gene TRBV30; 7 bases agree with TRBD1. CDR3 length equals 14 residues. CDR1 and CDR2 from the germline V gene are GTSNPN and SVGIG (reference sequence). The junction had 5 bases not matched to a gene; V was cut back by 3 bases and J by 1 base. CDR3 sequence reads: CAWRRRQGNTEAFF. The CDR3 DNA follows: TGTGCCTGGAGAAGGAGACAGGGGAACACTGAAGCTTTCTTT. Complete variable domain (other parts from reference TRBV30 and TRBJ1-1): SQTIHQWPATLVQPVGSPLSLECTVEGTSNPNLYWYRQAAGRGLQLLFYSVGIGQISSEVPQNLSASRPQDRQFILSSKKLLLSDSGFYLCAWRRRQGNTEAFFGQGTRLTVV.

Remarks on this clone: Other DNA sequences from this sample encode an identical CDR3 as well. The chain combines TRBV20-1 with TRBJ2-3; the D is unclear. From germline, CDR1 is DFQATT and CDR2 SNEGSKA (reference sequence). The CDR3 runs to 10 residues. The V end was cut by 2 bases, the J end by 6 bases, with 3 bases between. The CDR3 coding sequence is TGCAGTGCTAGACTTGATACGCAGTATTTT. Encoded protein: CSARLDTQYF.

The chain recombines TRBV5-5 with TRBJ2-7; TRBD1 is a possible D gene (5 bases). CDR3 length: 15 residues. Between the trimmed V and J ends, which lost 0 bases and 6 bases, there was a span of 16 bases. CDR1 and CDR2 from the germline V gene are SGHKS and YYEKEE (reference sequence). CDR3 residues: CASSLADSPHGEQYF. As DNA, the CDR3 is TGTGCCAGCAGCTTGGCCGACAGTCCTCATGGCGAGCAGTACTTC.

With regard to this clone: Other DNA sequences from this sample encode an identical CDR3 as well. The chain uses TRBV7-9 and TRBJ1-5; the D is unclear. CDR1 and CDR2 (germline): SEHNR, FQNEAQ (reference sequence). Trimming left V 4 bases short and J 4 bases short, with 8 bases between. This CDR3 has 13 amino acids. CDR3 DNA sequence: TGTGCCAGCAGCTCCGGCTTAAATCAGCCCCAGCATTTT. Residues: CASSSGLNQPQHF.

V and J are TRBV2 and TRBJ2-2; 12 positions match TRBD2. Germline loops: CDR1 SNHLY, CDR2 FYNNEI. The CDR3 contains 16 residues. J gave up 7 bases and V 7 bases, and 10 bases lay outside the gene matches. The CDR3 protein is CASNPLAGGPGGELFF. Written as DNA, the CDR3 is TGTGCCAGCAACCCCCTAGCGGGAGGGCCGGGCGGGGAGCTGTTTTTT.

The chain couples TRBV18 to TRBJ1-2; D not resolved. Germline CDR1 KGHSH, CDR2 LQKENI. V was clipped by 6 bases and J by 0 bases, with 8 bases between them. The CDR3 is 13 residues long. This chain's CDR3 is CASSSGANYGYTF. The DNA of the CDR3 is TGTGCCAGCTCGAGTGGGGCTAACTATGGCTACACCTTC. Full variable domain (remainder filled in from reference TRBV18 and TRBJ1-2): NAGVMQNPRHLVRRRGQEARLRCSPMKGHSHVYWYRQLPEEGLKFMVYLQKENIIDESGMPKERFSAEFPKEGPSILRIQQVVRGDSAAYFCASSSGANYGYTFGSGTRLTVV.

The gene calls are TRBV18 and TRBJ2-5; no definite D call. Per germline, CDR1 KGHSH and CDR2 LQKENI. The CDR3 extends over 15 amino acids. V lost 0 bases to trimming and J lost 5 bases, with 13 bases between them. In DNA form, the CDR3 reads TGTGCCAGCTCACCACCTTCCGTAGGATTGGAGACCCAGTACTTC. Its protein product is CASSPPSVGLETQYF. The whole variable domain, remainder taken from reference TRBV18 and TRBJ2-5, is NAGVMQNPRHLVRRRGQEARLRCSPMKGHSHVYWYRQLPEEGLKFMVYLQKENIIDESGMPKERFSAEFPKEGPSILRIQQVVRGDSAAYFCASSPPSVGLETQYFGPGTRLLVL.

CDR3 loop: CASSSGPVGTGELFF. CDR3 DNA: TGTGCCAGCAGCTCGGGACCTGTGGGAACCGGGGAGCTGTTTTTT. This chain uses TRBV7-3 with TRBJ2-2; tentatively, D is TRBD1 or TRBD2 (5 bases each). Per the germline V gene, CDR1 is SGHTA and CDR2 is FQGTGA. This CDR3 spans 15 amino acids. V was cut by 4 bases and J by 5 bases, with 14 bases left in between.